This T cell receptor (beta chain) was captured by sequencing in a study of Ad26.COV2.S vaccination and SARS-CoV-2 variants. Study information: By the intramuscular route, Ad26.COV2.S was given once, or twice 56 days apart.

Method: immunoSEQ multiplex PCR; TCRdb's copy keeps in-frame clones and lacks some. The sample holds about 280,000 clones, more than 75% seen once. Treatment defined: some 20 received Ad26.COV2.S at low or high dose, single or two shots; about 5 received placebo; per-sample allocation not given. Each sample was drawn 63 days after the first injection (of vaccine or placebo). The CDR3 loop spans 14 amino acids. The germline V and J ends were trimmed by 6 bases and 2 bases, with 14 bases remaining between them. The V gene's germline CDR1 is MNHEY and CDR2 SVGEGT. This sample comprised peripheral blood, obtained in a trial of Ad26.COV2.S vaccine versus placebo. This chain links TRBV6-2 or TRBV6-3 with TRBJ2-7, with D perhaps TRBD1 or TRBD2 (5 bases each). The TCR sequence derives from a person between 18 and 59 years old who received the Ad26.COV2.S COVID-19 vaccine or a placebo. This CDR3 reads CASSHGDLAYEQYF. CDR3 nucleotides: TGTGCCAGCAGCCACGGGGACCTTGCCTACGAGCAGTACTTC.